The clone carrying this T cell receptor (beta chain) was recorded a few times. Its specificity is unknown. The data belong to a study of CD8 T cells in ankylosing spondylitis. Whole-study results and caveats: Typical of ankylosing spondylitis blood, it appeared, was a TCR beta motif of several highly homologous variants. Reportedly, matched ankylosing spondylitis synovial fluid was significantly enriched for disease-linked clones. Before this, some motif variants had been reported in reactive arthritis synovial fluid and blood. The authors found the disease-linked clones to be CD8+ and relatively rare in peripheral blood.

V lost 3 bases and J 9 bases, leaving 13 bases between the germline ends. Germline lookup yields CDR1 SEHNR and CDR2 FQNEAQ (reference sequence). The CDR3 is made up of 13 amino acids. A quantitative 5'-RACE method, one with molecular barcodes, was used to make TCR beta libraries. TCRdb reanalysed the 5' RACE reads using MiXCR and keeps one entry per CDR3 protein. The sample comprises a few hundred thousand distinct CDR3 sequences, about a sixth of which are singletons, and just over 1% rests with the top ten. The chain carries TRBV7-9 and TRBJ2-3; a weak D match, TRBD1 (6 bases). This clonotype was obtained from a male donor with ankylosing spondylitis. The sequenced sample consisted of blood, either unsorted or a sorted T cell fraction (not recorded which). CDR3 sequence reads: CASSFGTTWTQYF. DNA for the CDR3: TGTGCCAGCAGCTTTGGGACAACTTGGACGCAGTATTTT.